The 22 T cell receptor beta chains below were found in one sample sequenced in a study of cytomegalovirus exposure and HLA in healthy donors. A multiplex PCR was run with 60 Vbeta primers and 13 Jbeta primers. Measured with immunoSEQ multiplex PCR; TCRdb has only the in-frame clones, and not every one. The sample yields around 170,000 clones, about four fifths seen once. Sample: PBMCs. These receptors all stem from a woman aged 50 to 65 in good health and CMV-seropositive.

The rearrangement uses TRBV7-9 and TRBJ1-4, with no clear D. Deletions cut 5 bases from V and 4 bases from J, with 11 bases between. Germline V gene lookup returns CDR1 SEHNR and CDR2 FQNEAQ (reference sequence). This CDR3 is 14 amino acids long. The chain's CDR3 is CASSLGHDNEKLFF. CDR3 nucleotide sequence: TGTGCCAGCAGCCTGGGCCATGATAATGAAAAACTGTTTTTT.

CDR3 DNA sequence: TGTGCCTGGAGACCGGGACACCAGAATCAGCCCCAGCATTTT. This codes for CAWRPGHQNQPQHF. V and J are TRBV30 and TRBJ1-5; D is possibly TRBD1 (6 bases). The ends were cut back, 3 bases at V and 4 bases at J, with 13 bases in the middle. Germline lookup yields CDR1 GTSNPN and CDR2 SVGIG (reference sequence). This CDR3 contains 14 residues.

J is TRBJ1-2 and V is TRBV28, with D tentatively TRBD1 (6 bases). CDR3 length: 14 residues. CDR1 and CDR2 from the germline V gene are MDHEN and SYDVKM. Trimming stripped 8 bases from V and 7 bases from J, with 20 bases between. For the CDR3, the DNA is TGTGCCAGCGGGCGGGGGGGGCTAGGCTTTGGCTACACCTTC. As protein: CASGRGGLGFGYTF.

Here the CDR3 reads CAWSVKGADTQYF. The CDR3 nucleotides read TGTGCCTGGAGTGTAAAAGGAGCAGATACGCAGTATTTT. The chain joins TRBV30 to TRBJ2-3; D not certain. The V gene's germline CDR1 is GTSNPN and CDR2 SVGIG (reference sequence). Trimming took 0 bases from V and 4 from J, leaving 8 bases between them. This CDR3 is 13 amino acids long. The whole variable domain, filled in from reference TRBV30 and TRBJ2-3, reads SQTIHQWPATLVQPVGSPLSLECTVEGTSNPNLYWYRQAAGRGLQLLFYSVGIGQISSEVPQNLSASRPQDRQFILSSKKLLLSDSGFYLCAWSVKGADTQYFGPGTRLTVL.

The chain carries TRBV4-3 and TRBJ2-3; the match to TRBD2 covers 12 bases. The CDR3 covers 16 residues. Germline CDR1 and CDR2: LGHNA and YSLEER. V lost 0 bases, J lost 7 bases, and 5 bases stayed unmatched. CDR3 in amino acids: CASSQDLAGGTHTQYF. CDR3 bases: TGCGCCAGCAGCCAAGATCTAGCGGGGGGGACTCATACGCAGTATTTT.

In this sample, this clone turned up once. DNA of the CDR3: TGTGCCAGCAGCTCTCGACAGAGTGCCGGGGAGCTGTTTTTT. Protein product: CASSSRQSAGELFF. The chain joins TRBV7-6 to TRBJ2-2; D may be TRBD1 (5 bases). With 4 bases removed from V and 6 bases from J, the gap between germline ends came to 12 bases. The CDR3 consists of 14 residues. The germline V gene has CDR1 SGHVS and CDR2 FNYEAQ.

The chain's CDR3 is CASSTGGSSYEQYF. Written as DNA, the CDR3 is TGTGCCAGCAGCACAGGGGGCTCGTCCTACGAGCAGTACTTC. The rearrangement uses TRBV28 and TRBJ2-7, with TRBD1 matching 9 bases. After removal of 6 bases from V and 1 base from J, the junction contained 4 bases not matched to a gene. This CDR3 has 14 amino acids. Per germline, CDR1 MDHEN and CDR2 SYDVKM.

V is TRBV4-2 and J is TRBJ2-7, with a possible D match to TRBD1 (6 bases). V was shortened by 4 bases and J by 7 bases, with 14 bases between the two germline ends. Germline values: CDR1 LGHNA, CDR2 YNFKEQ. This CDR3 has 13 amino acids. Written as DNA, the CDR3 is TGTGCCAGCAGCCCGAAACAGGGTCGAGAGCAGTACTTC. Amino acids: CASSPKQGREQYF.

The chain combines TRBV19 with TRBJ2-6, with 8 positions matching TRBD1. This CDR3 spans 17 amino acids. CDR1 is LNHDA, CDR2 SQIVND, per germline (reference sequence). Trimming took 5 bases from V and 4 from J; bases not matched to a gene: 10. The CDR3 DNA reads TGTGCCAGTAGTTCCCTTTCAGGGGGCCTCGGGGCCAACGTCCTGACTTTC. Translation: CASSSLSGGLGANVLTF.

The rearrangement links TRBV4-1 to TRBJ2-1; 12 positions match TRBD1. Losses at the gene ends were 0 bases for V and 4 bases for J; bases not matched to a gene: 7. Germline CDR1 and CDR2: MGHRA and YSYEKL. This CDR3 comprises 18 residues. The CDR3 sequence is CASSQDGAGQGAYNEQFF. CDR3 in DNA: TGCGCCAGCAGCCAAGATGGCGCGGGACAGGGGGCTTACAATGAGCAGTTCTTC.

In this sample, this clone turned up once. Other nucleotide sequences in the sample specify the same CDR3. The V call is TRBV6-6, the J call TRBJ2-7; 9 positions agree with TRBD1. Germline values: CDR1 MNHNY, CDR2 SVGAGI (reference sequence). The CDR3 runs 14 residues. J lost 2 bases, V lost 4 bases, and 3 bases had no gene match. In DNA, the CDR3 is TGTGCCAGCAGTTCCGGGACAGGGACCTACGAGCAGTACTTC. This codes for CASSSGTGTYEQYF.

The chain combines TRBV5-4 with TRBJ2-3; D is perhaps TRBD2 (6 bases). Germline V gene sequence: CDR1 SGHNT, CDR2 YYREEE (reference sequence). V was trimmed by 4 bases and J by 7 bases, leaving 13 bases between them. This CDR3 is built from 13 residues. CDR3 loop: CASSGRDLNTQYF. CDR3 nucleotide sequence: TGTGCCAGCAGCGGCCGGGACTTAAATACGCAGTATTTT.

This chain links TRBV4-1 with TRBJ2-5, with a possible D match to TRBD2 (6 bases). The CDR3 contains 13 residues. Germline lookup yields CDR1 MGHRA and CDR2 YSYEKL. V gave up 4 bases and J gave up 4 bases, with 10 bases separating them. CDR3 nucleotides: TGCGCCAGCAGCCGACTAGGAGGAGAGACCCAGTACTTC. Translated: CASSRLGGETQYF.

The chain combines TRBV4-3 with TRBJ1-1; no firm D call. CDR1 and CDR2 (germline): LGHNA, YSLEER. Trimming removed 4 bases at V and 1 base at J, with 10 bases between. This CDR3 contains 14 residues. CDR3 amino acids: CASSPVTGNTEAFF. CDR3 sequence (DNA): TGCGCCAGCAGCCCCGTTACGGGGAACACTGAAGCTTTCTTT.

This chain links TRBV4-1 with TRBJ1-5; D is unclear. The germline CDR1 and CDR2 sequences are MGHRA and YSYEKL. The V end was cut by 0 bases, the J end by 7 bases, with 7 bases between. This CDR3 has 13 amino acids. The CDR3 region is CASSQELGQPQHF. The DNA for the CDR3 is TGCGCCAGCAGCCAAGAATTGGGCCAGCCCCAGCATTTT.

The rearrangement links TRBV10-3 to TRBJ1-6, with TRBD1 identical over 9 bases. CDR3 length: 17 residues. Germline lookup yields CDR1 ENHRY and CDR2 SYGVKD. With 0 bases clipped from V and 7 bases from J, the junction kept 7 bases outside the gene matches. CDR3 DNA: TGTGCCATCAGTGAGTCGTGGACAGGGGAGAGGAATTCACCCCTCCACTTT. It codes for CAISESWTGERNSPLHF.

Of note for this clone: Other DNA sequences in the same sample also yield this CDR3. This rearrangement joins TRBV13 to TRBJ2-5; 7 nucleotides match TRBD1. V lost 6 bases to trimming and J lost 2 bases; unmatched junction nucleotides: 6. Germline CDR1 is PRHDT and CDR2 is FYEKMQ (reference sequence). The CDR3 length is 14 residues. The CDR3 reads CASRSTGEQETQYF. The CDR3 DNA reads TGTGCCAGCAGGTCTACAGGGGAGCAAGAGACCCAGTACTTC.

The CDR3 region is CASSPLGSKNIQYF. For the CDR3, the DNA is TGTGCCAGCAGTCCACTAGGTTCCAAAAACATTCAGTACTTC. The V gene is TRBV6-5, the J gene TRBJ2-4; D possibly corresponds to TRBD2 (5 bases). The CDR3 length is 14 residues. Per germline, CDR1 MNHEY and CDR2 SVGAGI. Trimming left V 5 bases short and J 2 bases short, with 10 bases between.

The DNA of the CDR3 is TGTGCCAGCTCACCGGGGAGTAACTATGGCTACACCTTC. Residues: CASSPGSNYGYTF. V usage is TRBV18 and J usage is TRBJ1-2; D gene uncertain. V was trimmed by 3 bases and J by 1 base, leaving 6 bases between them. Germline loops: CDR1 KGHSH, CDR2 LQKENI. There are 13 residues in the CDR3.

This chain joins TRBV11-1 and TRBJ1-1; D is perhaps TRBD1 (5 bases). The CDR3 is made up of 18 amino acids. Trimming stripped 5 bases from V and 11 bases from J, with 33 bases between. Germline V gene data show CDR1 as SGHAT and CDR2 as FQDESV (reference sequence). The CDR3 sequence is CASSPFGWSGTAIMGAFF. The CDR3 DNA reads as TGTGCCAGCAGCCCCTTCGGGTGGAGCGGGACCGCTATAATGGGCGCTTTCTTT.

This chain's CDR3 is CASNRDRASEQYF. The CDR3 bases are TGTGCCAGCAACCGGGACAGGGCGTCCGAGCAGTACTTC. The J gene is TRBJ2-7, the V gene TRBV6-1; 9 bases fit TRBD1. The ends lost 7 bases at V and 6 bases at J; junction bases unmatched: 7. Looked up from germline, CDR1 is MNHNS and CDR2 is SASEGT. This CDR3 contains 13 residues.

CDR3 sequence: CAISSGGGDQPQHF. The DNA for the CDR3 is TGTGCCATCAGTTCAGGGGGCGGCGACCAGCCCCAGCATTTT. The rearrangement uses TRBV10-3 and TRBJ1-5; 8 nucleotides match TRBD1. Looked up from germline, CDR1 is ENHRY and CDR2 is SYGVKD. Trimming removed 5 bases from V and 7 bases from J; junction bases left unmatched: 7. The CDR3 is made up of 14 amino acids.